This T cell receptor beta chain was sequenced in a study of cytomegalovirus exposure and HLA in healthy donors. Study-wide points: HLA alleles were associated with 15,000 to 20,000 TCR beta sequences in a later analysis at 0.05 false discovery rate. With further analysis later on, most CMV-associated TCR beta chains appeared HLA-restricted.

Germline V lookup: CDR1 SGHVS, CDR2 FQNEAQ. The CDR3 is made up of 15 amino acids. V shed 1 base and J shed 6 bases, with 15 bases lying between them. This clone was counted a few times. Its antigen is unknown. The study ran its PCR with 60 Vbeta and 13 Jbeta primers. Some clones are missing from TCRdb's copy, which holds only in-frame ones; the method was immunoSEQ multiplex PCR. Among 180,000 or so clones listed, 82% were seen once. The chain combines TRBV7-8 with TRBJ1-1, with D possibly matching TRBD1 (5 bases). Sample: PBMCs. The TCR sequence derives from a boy aged 2 to 10 in good health and CMV-seronegative. CDR3 amino acids: CASSLEAGGAAEAFF. DNA for the CDR3: TGTGCCAGCAGCTTAGAGGCAGGAGGGGCCGCTGAAGCTTTCTTT.